The 26 T cell receptor beta chains given below trace back to one sample, sequenced in a study of cytomegalovirus exposure and HLA in healthy donors. It was with 60 Vbeta and 13 Jbeta primers that the PCR ran. Using immunoSEQ multiplex PCR, the repertoire was profiled, and TCRdb retains in-frame clones only, with some absent. Of 80,000 or so clones listed, around 10% are singletons. The sequenced sample consisted of PBMCs. Receptor source: a man between 60 and 70 years old in good health and CMV-seropositive.

This clone was counted a few times. The rearrangement uses TRBV29-1 and TRBJ2-3; D uncertain. CDR1 is SQVTM, CDR2 ANQGSEA, per germline. This CDR3 is 14 amino acids long. Trimming left V 3 bases short and J 0 bases short, with 10 bases between. CDR3 region: CSVETSSSTDTQYF. The CDR3 DNA is TGCAGCGTTGAGACAAGCTCTAGCACAGATACGCAGTATTTT.

The J gene is TRBJ1-1, the V gene TRBV28; no clear D gene. The ends were cut back, 6 bases at V and 3 bases at J, with 17 bases in the middle. The CDR3 length is 15 residues. The germline V gene encodes CDR1 MDHEN and CDR2 SYDVKM. The CDR3, as DNA: TGTGCCAGCAGGGGCGGGATCACGAGCTACACTGAAGCTTTCTTT. It specifies CASRGGITSYTEAFF.

This chain's CDR3 is CASSYYGGQETQYF. DNA of the CDR3: TGTGCCAGCAGCTATTACGGGGGCCAAGAGACCCAGTACTTC. The chain is built from TRBV7-9 and TRBJ2-5, with D possibly being TRBD2 (6 bases). The length of the CDR3 is 14 residues. Germline V gives CDR1 SEHNR, CDR2 FQNEAQ (reference sequence). V was pared by 4 bases and J by 1 base, with 10 bases between.

This clone was observed a few times. The V call is TRBV7-8, the J call TRBJ1-4; no clear D. CDR1 is SGHVS and CDR2 is FQNEAQ in the germline V gene. The CDR3 consists of 11 residues. The germline V and J ends were trimmed by 4 bases and 6 bases, with 3 bases remaining between them. The CDR3 DNA sequence: TGTGCCAGCAGCTCTGATGAAAAACTGTTTTTT. Its protein is CASSSDEKLFF.

The table lists this clone with many counts. The V call is TRBV11-1, the J call TRBJ2-2, with TRBD2 identical over 8 bases. The CDR3 is 18 amino acids. Trimming removed 5 bases from V and 4 bases from J; junction bases left unmatched: 15. CDR1 SGHAT and CDR2 FQDESV come from the germline V gene (reference sequence). The CDR3 here is CASSPGGGREAGTGELFF. In nucleotides, the CDR3 is TGTGCCAGCAGCCCCGGAGGTGGGCGGGAGGCCGGCACCGGGGAGCTGTTTTTT. The full variable domain, in which reference TRBV11-1 and TRBJ2-2 provide the parts outside the CDR3, is EAEVAQSPRYKITEKSQAVAFWCDPISGHATLYWYRQILGQGPELLVQFQDESVVDDSQLPKDRFSAERLKGVDSTLKIQPAELGDSAMYLCASSPGGGREAGTGELFFGEGSRLTVL.

V gene TRBV27 combines with J gene TRBJ1-1; 8 bases map to TRBD1. From germline, CDR1 is MNHEY and CDR2 SMNVEV (reference sequence). The CDR3 contains 14 residues. Losses at the gene ends were 11 bases for V and 2 bases for J; bases not matched to a gene: 10. The CDR3 sequence: CASGWDRINTEAFF. The CDR3 DNA reads TGTGCCTCAGGGTGGGACAGGATTAACACTGAAGCTTTCTTT.

This sequence joins TRBV28 and TRBJ1-4, with 7 bases lining up with TRBD1. V lost 10 bases, J lost 7 bases, and 15 bases stayed unmatched. The CDR3 contains 15 residues. Germline V gene lookup returns CDR1 MDHEN and CDR2 SYDVKM. CDR3 residues: CATLAQPGQSEKLFF. In DNA, the CDR3 is TGTGCCACCCTTGCCCAGCCGGGACAGTCTGAAAAACTGTTTTTT.

This clone has just a few counts. This chain links TRBV7-6 with TRBJ2-5; 9 bases match TRBD1. The CDR3 covers 14 residues. The junction had 0 bases not matched to a gene; V was cut back by 0 bases and J by 4 bases. Germline V lookup: CDR1 SGHVS, CDR2 FNYEAQ. DNA for the CDR3: TGTGCCAGCAGCTTAGCACAGGGGGCAGAGACCCAGTACTTC. Its translation is CASSLAQGAETQYF.

In this sample, this clone turned up a few times. The CDR3 spells CASSGTGNSPLHF. CDR3 nucleotide sequence: TGCGCCAGCAGTGGGACGGGGAATTCACCCCTCCACTTT. The chain employs TRBV10-1 and TRBJ1-6, with D hard to call. The V gene lost 4 bases and the J gene lost 7 bases, with 8 bases spanning the gap. Germline CDR1 and CDR2: WNHNN and SYGVQD (reference sequence). The CDR3 totals 13 residues.

This chain uses TRBV6-5 with TRBJ1-2, with 8 positions matching TRBD1. The CDR3 has 13 amino acids. The germline V gene encodes CDR1 MNHEY and CDR2 SVGAGI. Trimming at V came to 6 bases and at J to 8 bases, leaving 8 bases not matched to a gene. The CDR3 DNA follows: TGTGCCAGCAGAATGGACAGGGAAGGGGGCTACACCTTC. This codes for CASRMDREGGYTF.

This clone was seen a few times. The chain couples TRBV28 to TRBJ2-7; D not resolved. This CDR3 contains 12 residues. Germline values: CDR1 MDHEN, CDR2 SYDVKM. Trimming shortened V by 6 bases and J by 6 bases, and 12 bases separated the two germline ends. The CDR3 DNA reads as TGTGCCAGCAGATTTAAGTACGGCGAGCAGTACTTC. It is translated as CASRFKYGEQYF. The complete variable domain, with remaining parts taken from reference TRBV28 and TRBJ2-7, reads DVKVTQSSRYLVKRTGEKVFLECVQDMDHENMFWYRQDPGLGLRLIYFSYDVKMKEKGDIPEGYSVSREKKERFSLILESASTNQTSMYLCASRFKYGEQYFGPGTRLTVT.

The chain recombines TRBV30 with TRBJ1-1; a weak D match, TRBD1 (5 bases). This CDR3 has 12 residues. Deletions cut 5 bases from V and 1 base from J, with 8 bases between. Germline V gene data show CDR1 as GTSNPN and CDR2 as SVGIG (reference sequence). The CDR3 coding sequence is TGTGCCTGGGGAAGGGGGAACACTGAAGCTTTCTTT. It codes for CAWGRGNTEAFF.

Only one count was recorded for this clone. This chain links TRBV6-5 with TRBJ1-4; TRBD1 aligns across 7 bases. The germline V gene encodes CDR1 MNHEY and CDR2 SVGAGI. Losses at the gene ends were 0 bases for V and 7 bases for J; bases not matched to a gene: 8. The CDR3 loop spans 16 amino acids. The CDR3 nucleotides are TGTGCCAGCAGTTACTCAACAGTAACAGGGGTTGAAAAACTGTTTTTT. Translating gives CASSYSTVTGVEKLFF.

The CDR3 DNA sequence: TGTGCCAGCAGGGACAGCGATTCACCCCTCCACTTT. This encodes CASRDSDSPLHF. The rearrangement joins TRBV25-1 to TRBJ1-6; TRBD1 is a possible D gene (6 bases). Trimming pared 6 bases from V and 8 bases from J, leaving 8 bases between. Germline CDR1 MGHDK, CDR2 SYGVNS. This CDR3 has 12 amino acids.

The rearrangement uses TRBV9 and TRBJ1-1; 10 bases map to TRBD1. This CDR3 is built from 15 residues. V dropped 0 bases and J dropped 5; count of bases not matched to a gene: 4. Germline V lookup: CDR1 SGDLS, CDR2 YYNGEE. In nucleotides, the CDR3 is TGTGCCAGCAGCGTAGAGGACAGGGGGGAGACTGAAGCTTTCTTT. Translating gives CASSVEDRGETEAFF.

This clone was found a few times. The V gene is TRBV10-3, the J gene TRBJ1-1; 8 bases align to TRBD1. The trim removed 2 bases at V and 7 bases at J, leaving 3 bases unmatched. Germline V gives CDR1 ENHRY, CDR2 SYGVKD. The CDR3 covers 13 residues. This chain's CDR3 is CAISEDRGGEAFF. The CDR3 bases are TGTGCCATCAGTGAGGACAGGGGTGGTGAAGCTTTCTTT.

This clone was seen a handful of times. V and J are TRBV6-1 and TRBJ1-4; D is perhaps TRBD1 (6 bases). Per the germline V gene, CDR1 is MNHNS and CDR2 is SASEGT. Trimming pared 7 bases from V and 1 base from J, leaving 10 bases between. There are 14 residues in the CDR3. DNA of the CDR3: TGTGCCAGCACCCAGGACAGAACTAATGAAAAACTGTTTTTT. Amino acids: CASTQDRTNEKLFF.

As to this clone: The junction shows a germline mismatch at one end, possibly a read error. This chain connects TRBV5-1 to TRBJ2-5; TRBD2 might be the D (6 bases). This CDR3 region has 13 residues. Germline CDR1 and CDR2: SGHRS and YFSETQ. CDR3 region: CASSLSGQGTQYF. The CDR3, as DNA: TGCGCCAGCAGCTTGAGCGGGCAAGGGACCCAGTACTTC. The whole variable domain, filled in from reference TRBV5-1 and TRBJ2-5, reads KAGVTQTPRYLIKTRGQQVTLSCSPISGHRSVSWYQQTPGQGLQFLFEYFSETQRNKGNFPGRFSGRQFSNSRSEMNVSTLELGDSALYLCASSLSGQGTQYFGPGTRLLVL.

The rearrangement joins TRBV6-6 to TRBJ2-5, with 9 bases lining up with TRBD2. The CDR3 length is 16 residues. V gave up 5 bases and J gave up 1 base; unmatched junction bases: 8. Germline CDR1 is MNHNY and CDR2 is SVGAGI (reference sequence). Here the CDR3 reads CASSRHSRGGQETQYF. The CDR3 DNA reads as TGTGCCAGCAGTCGCCACTCGCGGGGGGGCCAAGAGACCCAGTACTTC.

The CDR3 sequence: CAWRATGGITEAFF. CDR3 DNA: TGTGCCTGGAGGGCCACAGGGGGCATCACTGAAGCTTTCTTT. The V and J genes are TRBV30 and TRBJ1-1; 9 bases fit TRBD1. The CDR3 is 14 amino acids. The V and J ends lost 3 bases and 4 bases, in that order; junction bases with no gene match: 6. Germline CDR1 GTSNPN, CDR2 SVGIG (reference sequence).

This clone was counted between two and nine times. V and J are TRBV11-3 and TRBJ2-3, with D possibly matching TRBD2 (5 bases). Germline CDR1 SGHNT, CDR2 YENEEA. Trimming took 4 bases from V and 9 from J, leaving 11 bases between them. CDR3 length: 12 residues. The CDR3 nucleotides read TGTGCCAGCAGCTCCAATAGGGAGACGCAGTATTTT. Encoded protein: CASSSNRETQYF.

The chain is built from TRBV6-6 and TRBJ2-7; 7 nucleotides agree with TRBD2. Germline CDR1 MNHNY, CDR2 SVGAGI (reference sequence). The CDR3 runs to 14 residues. The V gene end was trimmed by 0 bases and the J gene end by 4 bases; junction bases not matched to a gene: 3. The CDR3 reads CASSYSSGVYEQYV. The CDR3, as DNA: TGTGCCAGCAGTTACTCGAGCGGGGTATACGAGCAGTACGTC.

This clone turned up a few times. The chain uses TRBV5-6 and TRBJ1-4; 8 nucleotides match TRBD1. V was clipped by 2 bases and J by 8 bases; unmatched bases: 5. In germline, CDR1 is SGHDT, CDR2 YYEEEE. This CDR3 has 14 amino acids. The CDR3 nucleotides are TGTGCCAGCAGCTTCGACAGGGGACAGGAAAAACTGTTTTTT. Its protein is CASSFDRGQEKLFF.

This clone was seen a few times. V gene TRBV6-1 combines with J gene TRBJ2-5, with D maybe TRBD1 (5 bases). With 5 bases removed from V and 5 bases from J, the gap between germline ends came to 12 bases. The CDR3 length is 13 residues. Germline CDR1 and CDR2: MNHNS and SASEGT. The CDR3 nucleotides read TGTGCCAGCAGTTCTAGGGGCAGGGAGACCCAGTACTTC. This translates into CASSSRGRETQYF.

The CDR3 sequence: CASSEIGGGKVETQYF. The CDR3 DNA sequence: TGTGCCAGCAGTGAGATCGGCGGGGGCAAGGTTGAGACCCAGTACTTC. The J gene is TRBJ2-5, the V gene TRBV6-1; a possible D gene is TRBD2 (7 bases). With 3 bases removed from V and 5 bases from J, the gap between germline ends came to 19 bases. Germline-derived CDR1 and CDR2 are MNHNS and SASEGT. The CDR3 loop spans 16 amino acids.

This clone came up a few times. The chain recombines TRBV27 with TRBJ2-6; the match to TRBD2 covers 8 bases. The CDR3 sequence is 17 residues long. The V segment lost 5 bases and the J segment 3 bases; nucleotides outside the gene matches: 9. Germline-derived CDR1 and CDR2 are MNHEY and SMNVEV (reference sequence). CDR3 amino acids: CASSRTHSGVGANVLTF. CDR3 coding DNA: TGTGCCAGCAGTCGCACCCATAGCGGGGTTGGGGCCAACGTCCTGACTTTC. Looking up the rest from reference TRBV27 and TRBJ2-6 gives the full variable domain: EAQVTQNPRYLITVTGKKLTVTCSQNMNHEYMSWYRQDPGLGLRQIYYSMNVEVTDKGDVPEGYKVSRKEKRNFPLILESPSPNQTSLYFCASSRTHSGVGANVLTFGAGSRLTVL.